This T cell receptor beta chain is from a study of T cells after somatic rescue of genetic block. Assay: immunoSEQ multiplex PCR; the TCRdb copy retains only in-frame clones and omits some. The top ten hold about 1.5% of the sample, which has about 120,000 clones, 75% to 95% seen once. Per germline, CDR1 GTSNPN and CDR2 SVGIG (reference sequence). With V trimmed by 0 bases and J by 9 bases, 1 base remained unmatched. The CDR3 totals 11 residues. The rearrangement links TRBV30 to TRBJ1-1; 7 bases agree with TRBD1. The receptor comes from a woman aged 18 to 35. Sequenced material: peripheral blood mononuclear cells (PBMCs). CDR3 loop: CAWSVGQKAFF. CDR3 nucleotides: TGTGCCTGGAGTGTGGGACAGAAAGCTTTCTTT.